The rows below give T cell receptor beta chains drawn from one sample of a study of blood T cell repertoires in COVID-19. Here immunoSEQ multiplex PCR was the method, and the copy in TCRdb shows in-frame clones only, minus some. The sample consists of about 400,000 clones, around 87% of them appearing once. The specimen was PBMCs or T cells enriched from blood (not recorded which). The receptor set was obtained from a man aged 35 to 55 in a cohort exposed to, infected with or recovered from COVID-19 (not recorded which). CDR3s include the opening cysteine and the closing phenylalanine or tryptophan. The order of the fields is V gene, J gene, clone size, D gene, CDR3 DNA, CDR3 protein. D genes are given only for firm matches. Not every row has a clone size; where given, it reads once, few, many or a size class.

V: TRBV7-9
J: TRBJ2-7
size: -
D: TRBD2
DNA: TGTGCCAGCAGCTTAGCGCGGGATCGGACTAGCGGAAACCTCTACGAGCAGTACTTC
CDR3: CASSLARDRTSGNLYEQYF

V: TRBV5-4
J: TRBJ2-5
size: -
D: TRBD2
DNA: TGTGCCAGCAGCCTAGCGGGAGCTGAGACCCAGTACTTC
CDR3: CASSLAGAETQYF

V: TRBV5-1
J: TRBJ2-7
size: -
D: TRBD2
DNA: TGCGCCAGCAGGCTGACTAGCCGAACCTACGAGCAGTACTTC
CDR3: CASRLTSRTYEQYF

V: TRBV2
J: TRBJ1-6
size: few
D: -
DNA: TGTGCCAGCAGTGGTGGGAGACCGAATTCACCCCTCCACTTT
CDR3: CASSGGRPNSPLHF

V: TRBV10-3
J: TRBJ2-1
size: once
D: -
DNA: TGTGCCATCAGTAATACAGACTATGACGCCTACAATGAGCAGTTCTTC
CDR3: CAISNTDYDAYNEQFF

V: TRBV5-4
J: TRBJ1-1
size: -
D: -
DNA: TGTGCCAGCAGCGTGGGCGCTGAAGCTTTCTTT
CDR3: CASSVGAEAFF

V: TRBV29-1
J: TRBJ1-2
size: -
D: -
DNA: TGCAGCGTTGAAGAGCTCCCGTGGGGCGGCTACACCTTC
CDR3: CSVEELPWGGYTF

V: TRBV15
J: TRBJ1-1
size: -
D: -
DNA: TGTGCCACCAGCAGAGTGTCAGGGGATCACACTGAAGCTTTCTTT
CDR3: CATSRVSGDHTEAFF

V: TRBV4-1
J: TRBJ1-6
size: -
D: -
DNA: TGCGCCAGCAGCCAAGTTATTACTCGAAATTCACCCCTCCACTTT
CDR3: CASSQVITRNSPLHF

V: TRBV6-4
J: TRBJ2-1
size: -
D: -
DNA: TGTGCCAGCAGCGACGTTCAGGGAAGGAATGAGCAGTTCTTC
CDR3: CASSDVQGRNEQFF

V: TRBV6-1
J: TRBJ1-3
size: -
D: -
DNA: TGTGCCAGCAGTGACGCAGGGGTCCAATCTGGAAACACCATATATTTT
CDR3: CASSDAGVQSGNTIYF

V: TRBV19
J: TRBJ2-1
size: -
D: TRBD2
DNA: TGTGCCAGTATCTCTAGCGGGAGCCGTAATGAGCAGTTCTTC
CDR3: CASISSGSRNEQFF

V: TRBV18
J: TRBJ2-1
size: -
D: -
DNA: TGTGCCAGCTCACCTAGCTTCCGACCCTCCGGAACCTACAATGAGCAGTTCTTC
CDR3: CASSPSFRPSGTYNEQFF

V: TRBV18
J: TRBJ1-2
size: -
D: TRBD1
DNA: TGTGCCAGCTCCCTCCAGGGGGCAGAGGGCTACACCTTC
CDR3: CASSLQGAEGYTF

V: TRBV3-1/TRBV3-2
J: TRBJ1-5
size: -
D: -
DNA: TGTGCCAGCAGCCAAGTTGGCGGTCAGCCCCAGCATTTT
CDR3: CASSQVGGQPQHF

V: TRBV3-1/TRBV3-2
J: TRBJ2-1
size: once
D: TRBD2
DNA: TGTGCCAGCAGCCAAAGGCTAGCGGGCCATTTGTTCTTC
CDR3: CASSQRLAGHLFF

V: TRBV5-3
J: TRBJ1-4
size: -
D: -
DNA: TGTGCCAGAAGCCTCGCTCCGGGACATCCCTATGAAAAACTGTTTTTT
CDR3: CARSLAPGHPYEKLFF

V: TRBV3-1/TRBV3-2
J: TRBJ2-1
size: -
D: TRBD2
DNA: TGTGCCAGCAGCCAAGAACCCCTAGCGGGGTCCTACAATGAGCAGTTCTTC
CDR3: CASSQEPLAGSYNEQFF

V: TRBV6-2/TRBV6-3
J: TRBJ2-7
size: -
D: -
DNA: TGTGCCAGCAGTTACTCCCACAATAGCGGCTCCTACGAGCAGTACTTC
CDR3: CASSYSHNSGSYEQYF

V: TRBV19
J: TRBJ2-6
size: -
D: -
DNA: TGTGCCAGTAGTATGTTGAGCTCTGGGGCCAACGTCCTGACTTTC
CDR3: CASSMLSSGANVLTF

V: TRBV27
J: TRBJ2-7
size: -
D: -
DNA: TGTGCCAGCATGTGGCTAGGGGCCCGCGAGCAGTACTTC
CDR3: CASMWLGAREQYF

V: TRBV18
J: TRBJ1-5
size: -
D: TRBD1
DNA: TGTGCCAGCTCACCGGGACAGGGGGTCAATCAGCCCCAGCATTTT
CDR3: CASSPGQGVNQPQHF

V: TRBV2
J: TRBJ1-5
size: -
D: -
DNA: TGTGCCAGCAGTGAAACACAAAATCAGCCCCAGCATTTT
CDR3: CASSETQNQPQHF

V: TRBV27
J: TRBJ1-2
size: -
D: -
DNA: TGTGCCAGCAGGCCCGGGGACTATGGCTACACCTTC
CDR3: CASRPGDYGYTF

V: TRBV19
J: TRBJ1-1
size: -
D: -
DNA: TGTGCCACCGGGGGACGGATGAACACTGAAGCTTTCTTT
CDR3: CATGGRMNTEAFF

V: TRBV20-1
J: TRBJ2-1
size: -
D: -
DNA: TGCAGTGCTAGACGGGGCAATGAGCAGTTCTTC
CDR3: CSARRGNEQFF

V: TRBV28
J: TRBJ1-1
size: -
D: TRBD1
DNA: TGTGCCAGCAGTTCCATCCTGGGACAGAAAGAGACTGAAGCTTTCTTT
CDR3: CASSSILGQKETEAFF

V: TRBV5-6
J: TRBJ1-5
size: -
D: TRBD1
DNA: TGTGCCAGCAGCTTGGCCGGGACAGGGTGGGGCAATCAGCCCCAGCATTTT
CDR3: CASSLAGTGWGNQPQHF

V: TRBV6-5
J: TRBJ2-7
size: -
D: -
DNA: TGTGCCAGCAGTAAGACTGTCTCCTACGAGCAGTACTTC
CDR3: CASSKTVSYEQYF

V: TRBV6-5
J: TRBJ1-2
size: -
D: -
DNA: TGTGCCAGCAGAGACCAGTCGTATAGCAACTATGGCTACACCTTC
CDR3: CASRDQSYSNYGYTF

V: TRBV5-1
J: TRBJ2-7
size: -
D: -
DNA: TGCGCCAGCAGCTTGGGAGTAGCGGTCTCCTACGAGCAGTACTTC
CDR3: CASSLGVAVSYEQYF

V: TRBV11-2
J: TRBJ2-1
size: -
D: -
DNA: TGTGCCAGCAGCTTAGCCTGGGACTCACGAGAGCAGTTCTTC
CDR3: CASSLAWDSREQFF

V: TRBV5-5
J: TRBJ2-7
size: -
D: -
DNA: TGTGCCAGCAGCTTCTTAGACAACTCCTACGAGCAGTACTTC
CDR3: CASSFLDNSYEQYF